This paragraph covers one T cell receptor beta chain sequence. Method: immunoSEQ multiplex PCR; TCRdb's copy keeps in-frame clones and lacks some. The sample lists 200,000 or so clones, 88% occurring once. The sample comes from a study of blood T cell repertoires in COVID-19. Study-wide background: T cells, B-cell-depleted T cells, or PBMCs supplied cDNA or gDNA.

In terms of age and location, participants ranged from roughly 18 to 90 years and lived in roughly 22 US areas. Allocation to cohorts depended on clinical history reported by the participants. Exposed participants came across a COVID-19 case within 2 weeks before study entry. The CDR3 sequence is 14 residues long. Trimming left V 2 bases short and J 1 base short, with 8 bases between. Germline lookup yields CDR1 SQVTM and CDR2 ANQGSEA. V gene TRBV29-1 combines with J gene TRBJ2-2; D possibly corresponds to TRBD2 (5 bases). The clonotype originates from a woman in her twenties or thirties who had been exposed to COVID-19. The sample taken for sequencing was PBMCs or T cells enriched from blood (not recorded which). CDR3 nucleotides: TGCAGCGTTGAAAACGGGGTGAACACCGGGGAGCTGTTTTTT. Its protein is CSVENGVNTGELFF.